This entry is about one T cell receptor beta chain. The data originate from a study of blood T cell repertoires in COVID-19. Overall study context: Samples came from the United States, Italy and Spain, spanning acute and convalescent COVID-19. From T cells, B-cell-depleted T cells, or PBMCs came the material, which was cDNA or gDNA.

Study processing details: Reference gene primer amplification in the assay estimated nucleated cell counts. Assay used: immunoSEQ multiplex PCR; TCRdb lists only in-frame clones, some missing. That table is the source of V, J and clone size, and D and trimming were worked out from the DNA. The sample has a few hundred thousand clones; around 85% are singletons. Trimming shortened V by 2 bases and J by 6 bases, and 17 bases separated the two germline ends. CDR3 length equals 15 residues. Germline lookup yields CDR1 MGHRA and CDR2 YSYEKL. The clonotype originates from a woman between 65 and 79 years old with COVID-19, enrolled during active disease. Sequencing was performed on peripheral blood. The rearrangement joins TRBV4-1 to TRBJ2-7; D is perhaps TRBD1 (7 bases). This CDR3 reads CASSQPNYRGGEQYF. The CDR3 DNA sequence: TGCGCCAGCAGCCAACCTAATTACAGGGGAGGCGAGCAGTACTTC.